These T cell receptor beta chains were read from a single sample in a study of graft-versus-host responses after intestinal transplantation. Some clones are missing from TCRdb's copy, which holds only in-frame ones; the method was immunoSEQ multiplex PCR. The data show roughly 20,000 clones, with about half seen just once and approximately 0.81% held by the top ten. The material was alloreactive CD4+ T cells from a mixed lymphocyte reaction culture, obtained before intestinal transplant. The source of these receptors is a human patient who received an intestinal transplant. Both conserved end residues are part of each CDR3. A D gene is named only where the DNA matches it firmly. Expanded clones get a size class; other rows say once, few or many, or leave the size out.

>few|TRBJ2-1|TRBV7-6|TRBD2
TGTGCCGCCGGGGGGTTTGGTCGTTCCTACAATGAGCAGTTCTTC
CAAGGFGRSYNEQFF
>once|TRBJ2-6|TRBV5-1|NA
TGCGCCAGCAGCCCGGGGGACCTCTCTGGGGCCAACGTCCTGACTTTC
CASSPGDLSGANVLTF
>NA|TRBJ2-5|TRBV10-3|NA
TGTGCCACGACTAGGGGCCAAGAGACCCAGTACTTC
CATTRGQETQYF
>NA|TRBJ2-5|TRBV7-9|TRBD2
TGTGCCAGCAGCAGCGGGGCGGGGGAGACCCAGTACTTC
CASSSGAGETQYF
>medium-sized|TRBJ1-5|TRBV5-6|TRBD1
TGTGCCACCAGGGGGGGTCAGCCCCAGCATTTT
CATRGGQPQHF
>NA|TRBJ1-1|TRBV18|TRBD1
TGTGCCAGCTCACCACAACAGGGGGGGTTTTTCGAAGCTTTCTTT
CASSPQQGGFFEAFF
>few|TRBJ1-2|TRBV6-6|TRBD1
TGTGCCAGCAGCCCAGGGGGGTATGGCTACACCTTC
CASSPGGYGYTF
>NA|TRBJ2-7|TRBV5-5|TRBD2
TGTGCCAGCAGCTTGGCTAGCGGGTTAAACTACGAGCAGTACTTC
CASSLASGLNYEQYF
>NA|TRBJ1-3|TRBV4-2|NA
TGTGCCAGCAGCCAAACTTACCTGGGGCAGGTCGCTGGAAACACCATATATTTT
CASSQTYLGQVAGNTIYF
>few|TRBJ1-2|TRBV27|NA
TGTGCCAGCACCCCGTGGGCGCAAGACTATGGCTACACCTTC
CASTPWAQDYGYTF
>NA|TRBJ2-1|TRBV9|TRBD2
TGTGCCAGCAGCCCCCGGGACTACTACAATGAGCAGTTCTTC
CASSPRDYYNEQFF
>few|TRBJ2-6|TRBV10-3|TRBD1
TGTGCCATCACCGGTCGGGGACAGGAAGCTGGGGCCAACGTCCTGACTTTC
CAITGRGQEAGANVLTF
>NA|TRBJ2-7|TRBV21-1|NA
TGTGCCAGCAGCGATCTTAGCGGGGGACGCTACGAGCAGTACTTC
CASSDLSGGRYEQYF
>few|TRBJ2-3|TRBV5-4|NA
TGTGCCAGCAGCTTGGAGTGGGGGGGCTTAGATACGCAGTATTTT
CASSLEWGGLDTQYF
>NA|TRBJ2-6|TRBV5-1|NA
TGCGCCAGCATCGACAGCTCTGGGGCCAACGTCCTGACTTTC
CASIDSSGANVLTF
>NA|TRBJ1-2|TRBV28|NA
TGTGCCAGCAGCCAGGGGAACTATGGCTACACCTTC
CASSQGNYGYTF
>NA|TRBJ2-7|TRBV5-4|TRBD1
TGTGCCAGCAGTCTAAACAGGGGGACCCCTTACGAGCAGTACTTC
CASSLNRGTPYEQYF
>NA|TRBJ1-1|TRBV6-6|NA
TGTGCCAGCAGTTACTTGGACAGAAAGGGAGCTTTCTTT
CASSYLDRKGAFF